Below are 13 T cell receptor beta chains sequenced from a single sample in a study of cytotoxic CD8 clonotypes in ibrutinib-treated CLL. The method was immunoSEQ multiplex PCR; TCRdb's version includes in-frame clones alone and lacks a portion of them. The table lists 40,000 to 55,000 clones, approximately 87% of them singletons. The input for sequencing was PBMCs, taken after 24 months of ibrutinib treatment. These receptors came from a human donor with chronic lymphocytic leukemia.

V is TRBV28 and J is TRBJ1-5; a weak D match, TRBD1 (6 bases). Germline loops: CDR1 MDHEN, CDR2 SYDVKM. V lost 8 bases and J lost 6, with 26 bases in between. The CDR3 is 17 residues long. Written as DNA, the CDR3 is TGTGCCAGCGGTCAGGGAAGGGGGGCATCAGGCGGTCAGCCCCAGCATTTT. It encodes CASGQGRGASGGQPQHF.

This chain uses TRBV10-3 with TRBJ2-6, with 8 bases aligning to TRBD2. Trimming at V came to 7 bases and at J to 0 bases, leaving 14 bases not matched to a gene. Germline CDR1 is ENHRY and CDR2 is SYGVKD. The CDR3 contains 19 residues. CDR3 in DNA: TGTGCCATCAAGGGATCCCAACTAGCGGTAAACTCTGGGGCCAACGTCCTGACTTTC. It is translated as CAIKGSQLAVNSGANVLTF.

V is TRBV28 and J is TRBJ1-2, with a tentative D call TRBD1 (6 bases). The CDR3 has 13 amino acids. Trimming took off 6 bases at V and 4 bases at J, with 12 bases between the two ends. Germline V lookup: CDR1 MDHEN, CDR2 SYDVKM. The CDR3 DNA follows: TGTGCCAGCAGCTACTCAGGGGTCTATGGCTACACCTTC. Its protein is CASSYSGVYGYTF.

The V gene is TRBV5-6, the J gene TRBJ1-4, with 10 bases fitting TRBD1. After removal of 4 bases from V and 2 bases from J, the junction contained 5 bases not matched to a gene. The CDR3 extends over 16 amino acids. The germline V gene encodes CDR1 SGHDT and CDR2 YYEEEE. The CDR3 DNA reads TGTGCCAGCAGCGTACCGGGACAGGGGACTAATGAAAAACTGTTTTTT. This translates into CASSVPGQGTNEKLFF.

This clone was observed a single time. The J gene is TRBJ1-1, the V gene TRBV7-2; a possible D gene is TRBD1 (6 bases). Between the trimmed V and J ends, which lost 5 bases and 1 base, there was a span of 11 bases. Looked up from germline, CDR1 is SGHTA and CDR2 is FQGNSA. The CDR3 covers 14 residues. CDR3 nucleotide sequence: TGTGCCAGCAGCCGGGACACCCGGAACACTGAAGCTTTCTTT. This sequence encodes CASSRDTRNTEAFF.

The J gene is TRBJ2-7, the V gene TRBV28; D is unresolved. V dropped 3 bases and J dropped 3 bases, with 6 bases sitting between them. In germline, CDR1 is MDHEN, CDR2 SYDVKM. The CDR3 has 12 amino acids. CDR3: CASSLPGYEQYF. Here the CDR3 DNA reads TGTGCCAGCAGTTTGCCGGGCTACGAGCAGTACTTC.

The chain recombines TRBV2 with TRBJ2-1, with 7 positions matching TRBD2. The CDR3 is 15 amino acids. Germline CDR1 SNHLY, CDR2 FYNNEI. Trimming at V came to 2 bases and at J to 14 bases, leaving 15 bases not matched to a gene. The CDR3 spells CASSERMGGTNREFF. In nucleotides, the CDR3 is TGTGCCAGCAGTGAACGGATGGGCGGGACTAATCGGGAGTTCTTC.

The V gene is TRBV27, the J gene TRBJ2-1; 10 nucleotides agree with TRBD1. This CDR3 spans 20 amino acids. The V and J ends lost 5 bases and 0 bases, in that order; junction bases with no gene match: 16. Germline V gives CDR1 MNHEY, CDR2 SMNVEV (reference sequence). The CDR3 coding sequence is TGTGCCAGCAGTGGGAATCCGGGACAGGGGTTTTGGAGCTCCTACAATGAGCAGTTCTTC. It specifies CASSGNPGQGFWSSYNEQFF.

This chain uses TRBV5-1 with TRBJ2-2, with 10 bases aligning to TRBD2. Germline values: CDR1 SGHRS, CDR2 YFSETQ. Trimming at V came to 4 bases and at J to 0 bases, leaving 6 bases not matched to a gene. The CDR3 spans 17 residues. The DNA of the CDR3 is TGCGCCAGCAGCCTCTCCGGGACTAGCGCGAACACCGGGGAGCTGTTTTTT. Translated, it gives CASSLSGTSANTGELFF.

Comment on this clone: At one end the junction does not follow the germline gene, possibly because of a read error. J is TRBJ2-3 and V is TRBV29-1; 12 nucleotides line up with TRBD1. The CDR3 has 16 amino acids. Germline V gene lookup returns CDR1 SQVTM and CDR2 ANQGSEA. The CDR3 DNA follows: TGCAGCGTTAAAGACCGGGACAGGGGGCTATCAGATACGCAGTATTTT. This translates into CSVKDRDRGLSDTQYF.

This clone turned up a few times. The rearrangement joins TRBV11-2 to TRBJ1-1; TRBD1 might be the D (5 bases). V shed 3 bases and J shed 5 bases, with 13 bases lying between them. The CDR3 sequence is 14 residues long. Germline V gene data show CDR1 as SGHAT and CDR2 as FQNNGV. The CDR3 DNA follows: TGTGCCAGCAGCTTCGACGGGGGGAGGACTGAAGCTTTCTTT. Encoded protein: CASSFDGGRTEAFF.

The V and J genes are TRBV7-3 and TRBJ2-2; 13 bases are shared with TRBD2. V shed 4 bases, J shed 6 bases, and the junction held 11 bases outside the gene matches. Germline V gives CDR1 SGHTA, CDR2 FQGTGA. The CDR3 covers 18 residues. CDR3 loop: CASSSPFTSGRGSGELFF. CDR3 sequence (DNA): TGTGCCAGCAGCTCACCGTTCACTAGCGGGAGGGGATCCGGGGAGCTGTTTTTT.

The J gene is TRBJ1-2, the V gene TRBV18, with 7 bases lining up with TRBD1. V lost 8 bases, J lost 5 bases, and 17 bases stayed unmatched. This CDR3 is 16 amino acids long. Germline values: CDR1 KGHSH, CDR2 LQKENI. Here the CDR3 reads CASRSTGAPFRYGYTF. In nucleotides, the CDR3 is TGTGCCAGCCGCTCTACAGGGGCACCGTTTCGGTATGGCTACACCTTC. Complete variable domain (other parts from reference TRBV18 and TRBJ1-2): NAGVMQNPRHLVRRRGQEARLRCSPMKGHSHVYWYRQLPEEGLKFMVYLQKENIIDESGMPKERFSAEFPKEGPSILRIQQVVRGDSAAYFCASRSTGAPFRYGYTFGSGTRLTVV.